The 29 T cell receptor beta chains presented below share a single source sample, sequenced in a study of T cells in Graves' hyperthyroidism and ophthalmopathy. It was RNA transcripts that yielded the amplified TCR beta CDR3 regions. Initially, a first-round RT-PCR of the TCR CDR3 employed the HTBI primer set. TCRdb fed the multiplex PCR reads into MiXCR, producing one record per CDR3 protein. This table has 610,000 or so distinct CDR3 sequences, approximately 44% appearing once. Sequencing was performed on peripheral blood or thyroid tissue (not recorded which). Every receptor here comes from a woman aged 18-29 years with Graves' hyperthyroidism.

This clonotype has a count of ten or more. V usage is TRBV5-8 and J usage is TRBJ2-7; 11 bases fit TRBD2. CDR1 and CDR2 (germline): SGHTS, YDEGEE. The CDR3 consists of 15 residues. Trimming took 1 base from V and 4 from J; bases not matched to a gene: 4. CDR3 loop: CASSLFGLAGYEQYF. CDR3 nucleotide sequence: TGTGCCAGCAGCTTGTTTGGACTAGCGGGTTACGAGCAGTACTTC. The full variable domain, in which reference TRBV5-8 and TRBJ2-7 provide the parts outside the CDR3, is EAGVTQSPTHLIKTRGQQATLRCSPISGHTSVYWYQQALGLGLQFLLWYDEGEERNRGNFPPRFSGRQFPNYSSELNVNALELEDSALYLCASSLFGLAGYEQYFGPGTRLTVT.

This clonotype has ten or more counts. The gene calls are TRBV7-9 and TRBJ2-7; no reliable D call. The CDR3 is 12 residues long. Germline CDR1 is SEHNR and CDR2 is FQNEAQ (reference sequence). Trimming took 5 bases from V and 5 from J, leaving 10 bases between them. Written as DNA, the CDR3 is TGTGCCAGCAGCCCGCCAGGCAACGAGCAGTACTTC. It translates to CASSPPGNEQYF. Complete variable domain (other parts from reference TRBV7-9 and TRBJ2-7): DTGVSQNPRHKITKRGQNVTFRCDPISEHNRLYWYRQTLGQGPEFLTYFQNEAQLEKSRLLSDRFSAERPKGSFSTLEIQRTEQGDSAMYLCASSPPGNEQYFGPGTRLTVT.

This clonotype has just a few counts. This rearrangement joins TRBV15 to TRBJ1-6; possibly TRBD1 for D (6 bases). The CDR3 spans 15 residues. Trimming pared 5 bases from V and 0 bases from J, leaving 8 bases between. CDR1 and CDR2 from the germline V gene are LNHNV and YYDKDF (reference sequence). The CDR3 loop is CATSFRGSYNSPLHF. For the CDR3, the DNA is TGTGCCACCAGCTTCAGGGGCTCCTATAATTCACCCCTCCACTTT. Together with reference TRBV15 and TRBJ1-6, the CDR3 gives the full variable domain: DAMVIQNPRYQVTQFGKPVTLSCSQTLNHNVMYWYQQKSSQAPKLLFHYYDKDFNNEADTPDNFQSRRPNTSFCFLDIRSPGLGDTAMYLCATSFRGSYNSPLHFGNGTRLTVT.

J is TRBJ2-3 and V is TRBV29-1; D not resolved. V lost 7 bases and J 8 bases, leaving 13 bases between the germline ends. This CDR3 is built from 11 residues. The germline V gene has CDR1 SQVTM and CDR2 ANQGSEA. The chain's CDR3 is CSGTPAGTQYF. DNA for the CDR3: TGCAGCGGAACCCCGGCAGGTACGCAGTATTTT.

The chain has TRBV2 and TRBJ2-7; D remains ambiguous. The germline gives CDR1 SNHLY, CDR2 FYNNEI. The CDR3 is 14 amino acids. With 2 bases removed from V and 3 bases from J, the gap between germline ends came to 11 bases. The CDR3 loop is CASSERTPNYEQYF. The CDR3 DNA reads TGTGCCAGCAGTGAAAGGACGCCAAACTACGAGCAGTACTTC.

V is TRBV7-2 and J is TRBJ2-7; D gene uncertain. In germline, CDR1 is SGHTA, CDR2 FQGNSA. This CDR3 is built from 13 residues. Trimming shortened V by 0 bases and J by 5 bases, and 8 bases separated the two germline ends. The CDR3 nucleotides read TGTGCCAGCAGCTTAGCTTGGGTGGACGAGCAGTACTTC. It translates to CASSLAWVDEQYF. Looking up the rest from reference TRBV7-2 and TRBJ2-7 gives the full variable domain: GAGVSQSPSNKVTEKGKDVELRCDPISGHTALYWYRQSLGQGLEFLIYFQGNSAPDKSGLPSDRFSAERTGGSVSTLTIQRTQQEDSAVYLCASSLAWVDEQYFGPGTRLTVT.

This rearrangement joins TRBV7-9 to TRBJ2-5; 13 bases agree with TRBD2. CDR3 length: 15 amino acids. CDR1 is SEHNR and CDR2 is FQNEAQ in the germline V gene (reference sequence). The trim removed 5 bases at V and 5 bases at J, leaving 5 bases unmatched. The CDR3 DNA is TGTGCCAGCAGCCCGGGACTAGCGGGATCGGAGACCCAGTACTTC. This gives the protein CASSPGLAGSETQYF. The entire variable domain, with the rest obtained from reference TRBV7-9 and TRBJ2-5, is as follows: DTGVSQNPRHKITKRGQNVTFRCDPISEHNRLYWYRQTLGQGPEFLTYFQNEAQLEKSRLLSDRFSAERPKGSFSTLEIQRTEQGDSAMYLCASSPGLAGSETQYFGPGTRLLVL.

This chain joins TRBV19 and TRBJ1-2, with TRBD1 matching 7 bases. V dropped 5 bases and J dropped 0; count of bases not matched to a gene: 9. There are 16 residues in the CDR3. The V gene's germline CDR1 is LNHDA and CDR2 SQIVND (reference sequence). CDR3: CASSLGDSRANYGYTF. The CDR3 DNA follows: TGTGCCAGTAGTCTGGGGGACAGCCGAGCTAACTATGGCTACACCTTC.

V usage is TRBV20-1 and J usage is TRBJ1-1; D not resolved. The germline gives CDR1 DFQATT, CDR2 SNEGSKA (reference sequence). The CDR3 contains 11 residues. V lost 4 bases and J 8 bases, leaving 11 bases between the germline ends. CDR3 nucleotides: TGCAGTGCTACGAGTTGGGAAGAAGCTTTCTTT. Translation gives CSATSWEEAFF.

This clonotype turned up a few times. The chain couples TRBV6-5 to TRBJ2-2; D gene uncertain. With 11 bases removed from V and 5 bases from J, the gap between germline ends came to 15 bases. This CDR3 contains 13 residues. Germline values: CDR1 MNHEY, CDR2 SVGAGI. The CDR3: CASSTPGTGELFF. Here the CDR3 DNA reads TGTGCCTCCTCTACCCCCGGGACCGGGGAGCTGTTTTTT.

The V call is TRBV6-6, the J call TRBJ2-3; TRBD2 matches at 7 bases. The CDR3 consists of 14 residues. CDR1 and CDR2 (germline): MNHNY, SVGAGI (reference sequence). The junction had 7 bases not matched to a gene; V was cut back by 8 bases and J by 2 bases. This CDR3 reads CASGQLAVTDTQYF. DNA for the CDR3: TGTGCCAGCGGCCAGCTAGCGGTCACAGATACGCAGTATTTT.

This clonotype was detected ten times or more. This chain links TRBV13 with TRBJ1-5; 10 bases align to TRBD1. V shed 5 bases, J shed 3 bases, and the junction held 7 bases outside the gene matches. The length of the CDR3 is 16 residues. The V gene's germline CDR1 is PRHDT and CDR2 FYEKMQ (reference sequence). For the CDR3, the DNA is TGTGCCAGCAGCGGTTCGACAGGGGGCGTCAATCAGCCCCAGCATTTT. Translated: CASSGSTGGVNQPQHF.

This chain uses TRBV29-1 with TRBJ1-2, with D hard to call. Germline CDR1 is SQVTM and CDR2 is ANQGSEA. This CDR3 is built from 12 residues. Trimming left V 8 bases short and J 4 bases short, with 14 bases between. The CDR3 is CSTATGFYGYTF. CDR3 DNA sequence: TGCAGCACCGCGACGGGTTTCTATGGCTACACCTTC.

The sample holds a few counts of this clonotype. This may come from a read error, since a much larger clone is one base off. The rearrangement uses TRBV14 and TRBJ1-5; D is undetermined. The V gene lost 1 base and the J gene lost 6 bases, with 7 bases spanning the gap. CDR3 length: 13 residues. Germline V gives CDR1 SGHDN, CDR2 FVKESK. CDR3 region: CASSQGGSQPQHF. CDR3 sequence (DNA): TGTGCCAGCAGCCAAGGCGGCAGTCAGCCCCAGCATTTT.

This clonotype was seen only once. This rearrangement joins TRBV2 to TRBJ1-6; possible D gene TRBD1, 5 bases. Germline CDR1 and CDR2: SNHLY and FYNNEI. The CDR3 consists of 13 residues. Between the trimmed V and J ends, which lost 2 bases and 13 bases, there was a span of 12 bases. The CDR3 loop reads CASSERRGSPLHF. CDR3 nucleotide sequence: TGTGCCAGCAGTGAAAGGAGGGGATCCCCCCTCCACTTT.

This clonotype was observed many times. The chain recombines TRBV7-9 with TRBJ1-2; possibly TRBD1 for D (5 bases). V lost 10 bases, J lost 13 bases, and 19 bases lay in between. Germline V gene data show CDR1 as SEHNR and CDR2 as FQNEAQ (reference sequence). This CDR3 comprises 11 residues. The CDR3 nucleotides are TGTGCCACCGCCAAGGACACCTTTATCACCTTC. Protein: CATAKDTFITF.

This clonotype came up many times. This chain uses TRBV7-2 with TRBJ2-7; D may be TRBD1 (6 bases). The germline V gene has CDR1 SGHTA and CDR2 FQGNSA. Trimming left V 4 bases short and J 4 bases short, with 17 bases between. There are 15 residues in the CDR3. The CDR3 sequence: CASSSQGTTLYEQYF. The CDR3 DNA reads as TGTGCCAGCAGCTCCCAGGGGACCACTTTGTACGAGCAGTACTTC.

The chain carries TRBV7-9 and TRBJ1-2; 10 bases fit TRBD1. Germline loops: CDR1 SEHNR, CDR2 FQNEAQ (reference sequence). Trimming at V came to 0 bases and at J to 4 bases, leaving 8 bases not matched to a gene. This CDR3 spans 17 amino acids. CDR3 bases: TGTGCCAGCAGCTTAGCTTCCGGGACAGGGGTAGGCTATGGCTACACCTTC. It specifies CASSLASGTGVGYGYTF.

The CDR3 DNA follows: TGCAGTGTCCGGGACGCAGGGACCCAGTACTTC. Encoded protein: CSVRDAGTQYF. The V call is TRBV20-1, the J call TRBJ2-5; D is perhaps TRBD1 or TRBD2 (5 bases each). The CDR3 spans 11 residues. CDR1 is DFQATT, CDR2 SNEGSKA, per germline (reference sequence). V was cut by 7 bases and J by 7 bases, with 13 bases left in between.

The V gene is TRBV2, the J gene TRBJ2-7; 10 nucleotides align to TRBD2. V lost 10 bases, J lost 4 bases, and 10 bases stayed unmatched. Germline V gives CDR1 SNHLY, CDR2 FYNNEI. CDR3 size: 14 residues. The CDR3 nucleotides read TGTGCCAACTGCCTAGCGGGAGTTCGGTACGAGCAGTACTTC. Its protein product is CANCLAGVRYEQYF. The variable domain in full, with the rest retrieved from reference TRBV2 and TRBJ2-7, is EPEVTQTPSHQVTQMGQEVILRCVPISNHLYFYWYRQILGQKVEFLVSFYNNEISEKSEIFDDQFSVERPDGSNFTLKIRSTKLEDSAMYFCANCLAGVRYEQYFGPGTRLTVT.

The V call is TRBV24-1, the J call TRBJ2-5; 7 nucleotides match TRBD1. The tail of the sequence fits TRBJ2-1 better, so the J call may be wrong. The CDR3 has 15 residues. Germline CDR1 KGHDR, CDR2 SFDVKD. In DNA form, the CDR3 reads TGTGCCACCAGCCCCGGGACAGTGGGGAGAAATGAGCAGTTCTTC. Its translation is CATSPGTVGRNEQFF.

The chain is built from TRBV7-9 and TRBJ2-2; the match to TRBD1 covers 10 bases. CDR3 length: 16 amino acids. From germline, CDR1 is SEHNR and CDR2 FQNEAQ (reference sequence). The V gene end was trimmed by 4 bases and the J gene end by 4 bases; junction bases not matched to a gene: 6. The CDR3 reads CASSSQGTGATGELFF. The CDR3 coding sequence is TGTGCCAGCAGCTCCCAGGGGACAGGGGCCACCGGGGAGCTGTTTTTT.

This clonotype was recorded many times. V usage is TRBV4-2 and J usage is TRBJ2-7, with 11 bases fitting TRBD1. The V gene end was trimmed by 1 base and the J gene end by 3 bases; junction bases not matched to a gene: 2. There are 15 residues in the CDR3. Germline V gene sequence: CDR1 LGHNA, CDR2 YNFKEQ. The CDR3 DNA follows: TGTGCCAGCAGCCAAGTTGGGACAGGGGGCTACGAGCAGTACTTC. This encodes CASSQVGTGGYEQYF.

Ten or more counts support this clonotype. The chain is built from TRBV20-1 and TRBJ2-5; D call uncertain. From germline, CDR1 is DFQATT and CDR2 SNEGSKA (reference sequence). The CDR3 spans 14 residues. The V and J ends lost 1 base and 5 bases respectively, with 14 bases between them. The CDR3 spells CSARAPPVGETQYF. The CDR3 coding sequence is TGCAGTGCTAGAGCCCCCCCGGTTGGGGAGACCCAGTACTTC.

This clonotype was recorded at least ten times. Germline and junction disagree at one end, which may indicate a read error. The CDR3 bases are TGCGCCAGCAGCCTCTCACCCCAGGGCTCAGGGACCCAGTACTTC. Its translation is CASSLSPQGSGTQYF. The chain combines TRBV7-3 with TRBJ2-5; tentatively, D is TRBD1 (5 bases). Looked up from germline, CDR1 is SGHTA and CDR2 is FQGTGA. This CDR3 has 15 amino acids.

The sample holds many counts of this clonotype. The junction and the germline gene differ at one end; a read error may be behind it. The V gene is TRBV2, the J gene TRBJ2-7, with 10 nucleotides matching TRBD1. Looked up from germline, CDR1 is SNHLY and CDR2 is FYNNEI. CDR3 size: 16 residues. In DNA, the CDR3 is TGTGCCAGCGGTGAGGACCGGGACAGGGGATCCTACGAGCAGTACTTC. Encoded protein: CASGEDRDRGSYEQYF.

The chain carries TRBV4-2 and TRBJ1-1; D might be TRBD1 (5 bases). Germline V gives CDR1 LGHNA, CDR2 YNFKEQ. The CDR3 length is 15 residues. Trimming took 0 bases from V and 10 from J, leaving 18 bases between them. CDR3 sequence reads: CASSQEPGGATGAFF. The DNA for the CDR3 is TGTGCCAGCAGCCAAGAACCGGGGGGTGCGACCGGAGCTTTCTTT.

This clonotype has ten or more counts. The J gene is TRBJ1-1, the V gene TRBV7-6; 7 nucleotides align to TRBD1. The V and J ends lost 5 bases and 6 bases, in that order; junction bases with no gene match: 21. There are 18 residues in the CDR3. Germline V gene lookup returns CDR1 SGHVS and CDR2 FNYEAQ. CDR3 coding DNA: TGTGCCAGCAGCAGTCCATCCCGCTGGGACAGTGGGAATTCTGAAGCTTTCTTT. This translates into CASSSPSRWDSGNSEAFF.

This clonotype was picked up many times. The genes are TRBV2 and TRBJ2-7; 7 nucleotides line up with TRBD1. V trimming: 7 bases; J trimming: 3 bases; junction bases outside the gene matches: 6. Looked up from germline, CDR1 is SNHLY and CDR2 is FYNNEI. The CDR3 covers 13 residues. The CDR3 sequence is CASKSGTDYEQYF. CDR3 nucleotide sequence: TGTGCCAGCAAATCCGGGACAGACTACGAGCAGTACTTC.